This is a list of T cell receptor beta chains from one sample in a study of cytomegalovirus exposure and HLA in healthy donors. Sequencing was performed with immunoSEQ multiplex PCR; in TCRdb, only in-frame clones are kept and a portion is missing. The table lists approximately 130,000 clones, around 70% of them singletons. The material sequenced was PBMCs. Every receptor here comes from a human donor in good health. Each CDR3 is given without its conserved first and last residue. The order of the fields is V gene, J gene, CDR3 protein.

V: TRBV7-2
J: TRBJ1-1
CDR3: ASSPNRVEAF

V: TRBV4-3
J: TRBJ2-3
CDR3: ASSQDQGLATDTQY

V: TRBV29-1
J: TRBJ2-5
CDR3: SVELGDELAVPSGTQY

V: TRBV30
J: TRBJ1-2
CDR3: AWSVTDLGYT

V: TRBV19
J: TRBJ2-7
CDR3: ASSIRFSYEQY

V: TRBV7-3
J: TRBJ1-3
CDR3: ASSVRGIGQGLDLGGSGNTIY

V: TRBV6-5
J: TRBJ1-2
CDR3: ASSYSRGELNYGYT

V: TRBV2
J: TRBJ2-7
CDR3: ASSGGVGAYEQY

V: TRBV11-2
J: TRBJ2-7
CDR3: ASTIRGGRGWQY

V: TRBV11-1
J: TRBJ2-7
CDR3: ASSLGPSGLKYEQY

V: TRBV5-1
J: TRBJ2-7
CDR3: ASSDTGALNEQY

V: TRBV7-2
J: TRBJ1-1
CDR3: ASSLAAGGYVAF

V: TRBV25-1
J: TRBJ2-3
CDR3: ASSVSDTAGGTQY

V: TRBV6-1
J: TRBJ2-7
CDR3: ASSRAGVYEQY

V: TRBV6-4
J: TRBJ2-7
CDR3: ASSPQMGAGALYEQY

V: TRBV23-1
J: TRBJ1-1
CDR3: ASSQANRGIRAF

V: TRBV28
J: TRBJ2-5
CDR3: ASSFRNGRALEQETQY

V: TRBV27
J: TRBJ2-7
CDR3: ASSLGTGGPLYEQY

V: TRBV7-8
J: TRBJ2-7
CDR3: ASSSLGGSSGSTYEQY

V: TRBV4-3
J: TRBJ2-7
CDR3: ASSQGTGYEQY